This T cell receptor beta chain originates from a study of blood T cell repertoires in COVID-19. Looking at the study overall: Sites in the United States, Italy and Spain provided acute and convalescent COVID-19 samples. The cDNA or gDNA used as material had been derived from T cells, B-cell-depleted T cells, or PBMCs.

Germline CDR1 and CDR2: SGHNT and YYREEE (reference sequence). V dropped 3 bases and J dropped 4 bases, with 8 bases sitting between them. The CDR3 spans 12 residues. Authors' data handling: Cell counts per sample came from amplifying reference gene primers. The method was immunoSEQ multiplex PCR; TCRdb's version includes in-frame clones alone and lacks a portion of them. That table gives V, J and clone size, and the DNA gave D and trimming. Of 150,000 to 160,000 clones listed, about four fifths are singletons. The clonotype originates from a woman aged 55-69 years with acute or convalescent COVID-19. The chain links TRBV5-4 to TRBJ2-7; D is possibly TRBD1 (6 bases). The sample comprised peripheral blood. The CDR3 DNA is TGTGCCAGCAGCTCAGGGGCTTACGAGCAGTACTTC. Translating it yields CASSSGAYEQYF.